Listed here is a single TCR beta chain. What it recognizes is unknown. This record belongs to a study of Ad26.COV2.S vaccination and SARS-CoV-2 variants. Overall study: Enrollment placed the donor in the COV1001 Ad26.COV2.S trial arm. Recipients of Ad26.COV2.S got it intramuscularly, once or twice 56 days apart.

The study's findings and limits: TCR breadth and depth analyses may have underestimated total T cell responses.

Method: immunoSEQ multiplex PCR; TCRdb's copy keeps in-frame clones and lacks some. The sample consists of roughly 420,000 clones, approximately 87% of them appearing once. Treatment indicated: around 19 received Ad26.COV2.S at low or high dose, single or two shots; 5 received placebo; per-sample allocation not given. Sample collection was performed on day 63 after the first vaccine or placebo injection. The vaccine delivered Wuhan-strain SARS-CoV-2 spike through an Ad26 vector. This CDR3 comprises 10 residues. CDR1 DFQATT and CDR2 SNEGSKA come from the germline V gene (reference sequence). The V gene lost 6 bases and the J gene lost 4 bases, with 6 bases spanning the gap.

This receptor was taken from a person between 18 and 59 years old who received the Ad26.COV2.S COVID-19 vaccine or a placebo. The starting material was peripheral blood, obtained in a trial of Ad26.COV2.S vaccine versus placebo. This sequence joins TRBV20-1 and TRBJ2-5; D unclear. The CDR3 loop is CSAPAETQYF. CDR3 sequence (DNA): TGCAGTGCACCTGCAGAGACCCAGTACTTC.